The clone carrying this T cell receptor (beta chain) was seen only a few times. Its antigen is unknown. The data belong to a study of beta chain features in type 1 diabetes. Study overall: Age, gender and cell yields were alike across patients and healthy donors. General observations from the study: Among type 1 diabetes patients, VDJ junctions had fewer insertions and more deletions. Across all four CD4+ subsets, people with type 1 diabetes showed modestly shorter TCRB CDR3s.

Expressed TCRB transcripts were sequenced because the isolated RNA had all been reverse transcribed beforehand. Using immunoSEQ multiplex PCR, the repertoire was profiled, and TCRdb retains in-frame clones only, with some absent. The data contain over 90,000 clones, under 30% of them singletons. The collection from each donor was one heparinised blood draw averaging around 0.11 L. The ends lost 0 bases at V and 1 base at J; junction bases unmatched: 4. Germline values: CDR1 MNHEY, CDR2 SVGAGI. The CDR3 loop spans 16 amino acids. The rearrangement uses TRBV6-5 and TRBJ1-1; TRBD1 aligns across 8 bases. The source is a woman aged 18-29 years with type 1 diabetes. The sequenced sample consisted of central memory CD4+ T cells from blood. CDR3 nucleotide sequence: TGTGCCAGCAGTTACTCGGGACAGGCGAGGAACACTGAAGCTTTCTTT. Protein product: CASSYSGQARNTEAFF.